These T cell receptor beta chains were read from a single sample in a study of OX40 agonist ivuxolimab in advanced cancers. This table comes from immunoSEQ multiplex PCR, and its TCRdb copy is limited to in-frame clones, with some not included. Of about 70,000 clones listed, around 80% are singletons. Sample: CD4+ or CD8+ T cells sorted from blood, taken in a trial of the OX40 agonist ivuxolimab. The receptors derive from an adult with an advanced solid tumor such as melanoma, head and neck, liver or kidney cancer. Both conserved end residues are part of each CDR3. Fields, in order: V gene, J gene, D gene, clone size, CDR3 DNA, CDR3 protein. D genes are given only for firm matches. Size is omitted from some rows. Given values are once, few, many or a class for expanded clones.

v_call: TRBV7-6; j_call: TRBJ1-4; d_call: NA; clone_size: NA; cdr3_nt: TGTGCCAGCAGCCTGACGGTTGCAACTAATGAAAAACTGTTTTTT; cdr3_aa: CASSLTVATNEKLFF
v_call: TRBV7-8; j_call: TRBJ2-3; d_call: TRBD2; clone_size: NA; cdr3_nt: TGTGCCAGCAGCAACCGGGGGGGCGCAACAGATACGCAGTATTTT; cdr3_aa: CASSNRGGATDTQYF
v_call: TRBV19; j_call: TRBJ1-4; d_call: TRBD1; clone_size: NA; cdr3_nt: TGTGCCAGTAGTAAAAAGGGACAGGGGAATGAAAAACTGTTTTTT; cdr3_aa: CASSKKGQGNEKLFF
v_call: TRBV6-5; j_call: TRBJ2-4; d_call: TRBD1; clone_size: NA; cdr3_nt: TGTGCCAGCAGTCAGGGGGAAGGAAACATTCAGTACTTC; cdr3_aa: CASSQGEGNIQYF
v_call: TRBV7-2; j_call: TRBJ2-2; d_call: NA; clone_size: NA; cdr3_nt: TGTGCCAGCAGCTTTAGAGGGAACACCGGGGAGCTGTTTTTT; cdr3_aa: CASSFRGNTGELFF
v_call: TRBV7-6; j_call: TRBJ2-4; d_call: NA; clone_size: once; cdr3_nt: TGTGCCAGCAGCCCGGGAGCGATATTTGGGGGCAGGAAAAACATTCAGTACTTC; cdr3_aa: CASSPGAIFGGRKNIQYF
v_call: TRBV27; j_call: TRBJ1-5; d_call: NA; clone_size: NA; cdr3_nt: TGTGCCAGCAGTTCAGGGGTGTTGGGCAATCAGCCCCAGCATTTT; cdr3_aa: CASSSGVLGNQPQHF
v_call: TRBV27; j_call: TRBJ1-1; d_call: NA; clone_size: NA; cdr3_nt: TGTGCCAGCAGTCCAAATCAGGGAAACACTGAAGCTTTCTTT; cdr3_aa: CASSPNQGNTEAFF
v_call: TRBV7-2; j_call: TRBJ2-3; d_call: TRBD2; clone_size: NA; cdr3_nt: TGTGCCAGCAGCTTAAGGGGAGGGCCTGGTGATACGCAGTATTTT; cdr3_aa: CASSLRGGPGDTQYF
v_call: TRBV30; j_call: TRBJ2-5; d_call: TRBD2; clone_size: few; cdr3_nt: TGTGCCTGGAGAAAAGCGGGAGGTCAAGAGACCCAGTACTTC; cdr3_aa: CAWRKAGGQETQYF
v_call: TRBV7-9; j_call: TRBJ2-7; d_call: NA; clone_size: few; cdr3_nt: TGTGCCAGCAGCTTAGGGCGGGGGCTCTACGAGCAGTACTTC; cdr3_aa: CASSLGRGLYEQYF
v_call: TRBV2; j_call: TRBJ1-2; d_call: NA; clone_size: NA; cdr3_nt: TGTGCCAGCAGTGAAGAGAAGAATGGCTACACCTTC; cdr3_aa: CASSEEKNGYTF
v_call: TRBV21-1; j_call: TRBJ1-4; d_call: NA; clone_size: once; cdr3_nt: TGTGCCAGCAGCAAAGTGCGTCAAGCCCCTAATGAAAAACTGTTTTTT; cdr3_aa: CASSKVRQAPNEKLFF
v_call: TRBV18; j_call: TRBJ1-1; d_call: NA; clone_size: NA; cdr3_nt: TGTGCCAGCTCACCCGGCAGGGAGACTGAAGCTTTCTTT; cdr3_aa: CASSPGRETEAFF
v_call: TRBV29-1; j_call: TRBJ2-5; d_call: NA; clone_size: NA; cdr3_nt: TGCAGCGTCCGGTATTGGGGAGGAGAGACCCAGTACTTC; cdr3_aa: CSVRYWGGETQYF
v_call: TRBV10-1; j_call: TRBJ2-1; d_call: NA; clone_size: few; cdr3_nt: TGCGCCAGCAGTGAGTCGAAAAGAAGCTCCTACAATGAGCAGTTCTTC; cdr3_aa: CASSESKRSSYNEQFF
v_call: TRBV2; j_call: TRBJ2-2; d_call: NA; clone_size: NA; cdr3_nt: TGTGCCAGCAGTGAACACGGGGCCGGGGAGCTGTTTTTT; cdr3_aa: CASSEHGAGELFF
v_call: TRBV7-3; j_call: TRBJ2-3; d_call: NA; clone_size: NA; cdr3_nt: TGTGCCAGCAGCTTAGGTGCAGATACGCAGTATTTT; cdr3_aa: CASSLGADTQYF
v_call: TRBV18; j_call: TRBJ2-3; d_call: NA; clone_size: NA; cdr3_nt: TGTGCCAGCGCAAAGGCTAAGAGCACAGATACGCAGTATTTT; cdr3_aa: CASAKAKSTDTQYF
v_call: TRBV5-1; j_call: TRBJ2-2; d_call: NA; clone_size: NA; cdr3_nt: TGCGCCAGCAGCGAGAACACCGGGGAGCTGTTTTTT; cdr3_aa: CASSENTGELFF
v_call: TRBV7-3; j_call: TRBJ2-1; d_call: NA; clone_size: NA; cdr3_nt: TGTGCCAGCAGCTTAACCCAAAGGTGGGATGAGCAGTTCTTC; cdr3_aa: CASSLTQRWDEQFF
v_call: TRBV19; j_call: TRBJ1-1; d_call: TRBD1; clone_size: NA; cdr3_nt: TGTGCCAGTAGTACCTGGACAGGGGGCCACACTGAAGCTTTCTTT; cdr3_aa: CASSTWTGGHTEAFF
v_call: TRBV19; j_call: TRBJ1-4; d_call: TRBD1; clone_size: NA; cdr3_nt: TGTGCCAGTAGTATGGGGCCCCTGGGACAGGGGATTGATGAAAAACTGTTTTTT; cdr3_aa: CASSMGPLGQGIDEKLFF
v_call: TRBV2; j_call: TRBJ1-2; d_call: NA; clone_size: NA; cdr3_nt: TGTGCCAGCAGTGAGAGGGGCTCTGGCTACACCTTC; cdr3_aa: CASSERGSGYTF
v_call: TRBV5-1; j_call: TRBJ2-5; d_call: TRBD1; clone_size: NA; cdr3_nt: TGCGCCAGCAGCTTGGAGGGACAGGGGAAGTCGGAGACCCAGTACTTC; cdr3_aa: CASSLEGQGKSETQYF
v_call: TRBV4-3; j_call: TRBJ2-3; d_call: NA; clone_size: NA; cdr3_nt: TGCGCCAGCAGCCCCCTGTGGGCCTTCACAGATACGCAGTATTTT; cdr3_aa: CASSPLWAFTDTQYF
v_call: TRBV9; j_call: TRBJ1-1; d_call: TRBD1; clone_size: NA; cdr3_nt: TGTGCCAGCAGCGAGGGACAGGGGTCGATGAACACTGAAGCTTTCTTT; cdr3_aa: CASSEGQGSMNTEAFF
v_call: TRBV2; j_call: TRBJ2-6; d_call: NA; clone_size: NA; cdr3_nt: TGTGCCAGCAGTGTCCGAACGGGGGTCTCTGGGGCCAACGTCCTGACTTTC; cdr3_aa: CASSVRTGVSGANVLTF
v_call: TRBV19; j_call: TRBJ1-2; d_call: NA; clone_size: NA; cdr3_nt: TGTGCCAGTAGCCAAGAGGTGGGCTATGGCTACACCTTC; cdr3_aa: CASSQEVGYGYTF
v_call: TRBV5-1; j_call: TRBJ2-5; d_call: TRBD1; clone_size: few; cdr3_nt: TGCGCCAGCAGCGACCCCCAGGGGGAGTCTGAGACCCAGTACTTC; cdr3_aa: CASSDPQGESETQYF
v_call: TRBV10-3; j_call: TRBJ1-2; d_call: NA; clone_size: few; cdr3_nt: TGTGCCATCAGTGAGGGGGGAGGCTACACCTTC; cdr3_aa: CAISEGGGYTF